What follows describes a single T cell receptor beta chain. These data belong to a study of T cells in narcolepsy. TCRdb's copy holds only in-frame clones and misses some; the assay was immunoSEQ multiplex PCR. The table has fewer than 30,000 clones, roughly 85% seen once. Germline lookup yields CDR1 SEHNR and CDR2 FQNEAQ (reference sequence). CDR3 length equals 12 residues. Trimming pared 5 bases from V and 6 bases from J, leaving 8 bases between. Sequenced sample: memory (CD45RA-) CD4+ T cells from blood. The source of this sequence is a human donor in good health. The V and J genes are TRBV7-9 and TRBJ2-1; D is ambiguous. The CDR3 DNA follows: TGTGCCAGCAGCGAAAATGTCAATGAGCAGTTCTTC. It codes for CASSENVNEQFF.